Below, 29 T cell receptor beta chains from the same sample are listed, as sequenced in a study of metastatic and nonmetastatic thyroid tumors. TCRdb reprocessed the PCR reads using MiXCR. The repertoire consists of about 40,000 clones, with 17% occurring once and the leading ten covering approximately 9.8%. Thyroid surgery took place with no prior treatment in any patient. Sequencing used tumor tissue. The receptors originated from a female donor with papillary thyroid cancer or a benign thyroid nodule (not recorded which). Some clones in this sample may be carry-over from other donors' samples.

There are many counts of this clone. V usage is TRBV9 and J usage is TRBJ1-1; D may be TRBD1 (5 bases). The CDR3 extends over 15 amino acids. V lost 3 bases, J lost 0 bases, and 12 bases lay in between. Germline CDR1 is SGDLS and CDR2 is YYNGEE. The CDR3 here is CASSAARGVNTEAFF. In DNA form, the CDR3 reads TGTGCCAGCAGCGCCGCGCGAGGGGTGAACACTGAAGCTTTCTTT.

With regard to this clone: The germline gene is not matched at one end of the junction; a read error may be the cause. Here the CDR3 reads CASSLAWGDRGTESFF. The CDR3 bases are TGTGCCAGCAGTTTAGCCTGGGGGGATCGGGGCACTGAATCTTTCTTT. The V gene is TRBV12-3 or TRBV12-4, the J gene TRBJ1-1; D may be TRBD1 (5 bases). The CDR3 runs 16 residues.

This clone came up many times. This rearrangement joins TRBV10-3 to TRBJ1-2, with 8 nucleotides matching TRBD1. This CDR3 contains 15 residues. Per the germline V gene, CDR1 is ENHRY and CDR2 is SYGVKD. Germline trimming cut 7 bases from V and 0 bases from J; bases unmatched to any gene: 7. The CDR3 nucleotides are TGTGCCATCATGGTGACAGGGGCCGCTAACTATGGCTACACCTTC. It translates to CAIMVTGAANYGYTF.

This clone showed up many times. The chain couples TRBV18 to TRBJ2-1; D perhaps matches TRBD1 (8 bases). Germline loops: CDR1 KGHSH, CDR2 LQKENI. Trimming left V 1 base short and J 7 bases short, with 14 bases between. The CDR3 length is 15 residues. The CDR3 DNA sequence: TGTGCCAGCTCACCACTACAGGGGGAGGGGAATGAGCAGTTCTTC. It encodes CASSPLQGEGNEQFF.

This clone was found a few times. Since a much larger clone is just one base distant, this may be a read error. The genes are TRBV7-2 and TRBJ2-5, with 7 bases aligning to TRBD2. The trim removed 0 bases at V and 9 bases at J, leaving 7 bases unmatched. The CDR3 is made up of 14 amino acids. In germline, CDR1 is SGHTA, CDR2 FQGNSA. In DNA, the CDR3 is TGTGCCAGCAGCTTAGCGGGAGGGGTCGAGGCCCAGTACTTC. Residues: CASSLAGGVEAQYF.

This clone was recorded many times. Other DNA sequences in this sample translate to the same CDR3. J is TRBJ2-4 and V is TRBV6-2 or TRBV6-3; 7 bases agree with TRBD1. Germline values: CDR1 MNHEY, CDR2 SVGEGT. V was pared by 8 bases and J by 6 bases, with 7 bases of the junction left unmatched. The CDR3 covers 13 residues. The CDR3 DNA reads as TGTGCCAGCCGCAACAGGGGCTCAAACATTCAGTACTTC. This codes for CASRNRGSNIQYF.

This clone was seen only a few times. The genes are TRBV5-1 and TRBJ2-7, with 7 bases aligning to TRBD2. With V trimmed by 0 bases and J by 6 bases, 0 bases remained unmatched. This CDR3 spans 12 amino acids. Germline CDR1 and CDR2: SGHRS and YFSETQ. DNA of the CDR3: TGCGCCAGCAGCTTGGCTAGCGGCGAGCAGTACTTC. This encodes CASSLASGEQYF. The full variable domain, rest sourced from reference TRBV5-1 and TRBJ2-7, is KAGVTQTPRYLIKTRGQQVTLSCSPISGHRSVSWYQQTPGQGLQFLFEYFSETQRNKGNFPGRFSGRQFSNSRSEMNVSTLELGDSALYLCASSLASGEQYFGPGTRLTVT.

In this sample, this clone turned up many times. Written as DNA, the CDR3 is TGTGCCAGCCACCGGCGGGAAAACACTGAAGCTTTCTTT. It yields the protein CASHRRENTEAFF. The chain has TRBV19 and TRBJ1-1; no definite D call. V shed 9 bases and J shed 2 bases, with 13 bases lying between them. The CDR3 is made up of 13 amino acids. Germline-derived CDR1 and CDR2 are LNHDA and SQIVND (reference sequence).

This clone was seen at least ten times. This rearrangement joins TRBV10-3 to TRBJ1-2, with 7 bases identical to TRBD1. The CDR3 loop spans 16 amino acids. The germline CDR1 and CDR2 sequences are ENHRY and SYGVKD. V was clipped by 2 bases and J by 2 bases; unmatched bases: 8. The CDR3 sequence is CAISEKGPGQNYGYTF. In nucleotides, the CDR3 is TGTGCCATCAGTGAGAAGGGCCCGGGACAGAACTATGGCTACACCTTC.

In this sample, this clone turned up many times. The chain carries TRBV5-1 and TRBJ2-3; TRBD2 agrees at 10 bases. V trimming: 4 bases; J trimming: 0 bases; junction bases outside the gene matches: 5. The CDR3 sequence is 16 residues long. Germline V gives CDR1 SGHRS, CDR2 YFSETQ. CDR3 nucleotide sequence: TGCGCCAGCAGCAAAGGGACTAGCGAGAGCACAGATACGCAGTATTTT. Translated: CASSKGTSESTDTQYF.

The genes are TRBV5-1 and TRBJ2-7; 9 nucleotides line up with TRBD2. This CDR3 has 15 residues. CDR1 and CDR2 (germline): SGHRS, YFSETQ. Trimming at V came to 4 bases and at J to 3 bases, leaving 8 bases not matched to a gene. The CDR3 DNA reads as TGCGCCAGCAGCGCAGCGGGGGGCCTCTTCTACGAGCAGTACTTC. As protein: CASSAAGGLFYEQYF.

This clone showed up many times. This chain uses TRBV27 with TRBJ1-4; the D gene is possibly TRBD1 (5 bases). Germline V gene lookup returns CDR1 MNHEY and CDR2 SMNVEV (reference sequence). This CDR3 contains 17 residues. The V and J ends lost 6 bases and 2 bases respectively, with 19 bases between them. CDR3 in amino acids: CASSSSGTVWTNEKLFF. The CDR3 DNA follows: TGTGCCAGCAGCTCTTCCGGGACTGTGTGGACTAATGAAAAACTGTTTTTT.

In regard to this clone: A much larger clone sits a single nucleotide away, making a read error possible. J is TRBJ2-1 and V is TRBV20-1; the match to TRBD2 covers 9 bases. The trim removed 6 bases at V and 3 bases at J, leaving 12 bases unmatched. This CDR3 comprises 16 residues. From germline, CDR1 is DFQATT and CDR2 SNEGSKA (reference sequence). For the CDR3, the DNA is TGCAGTGCCGTACTATTCCTAGCGGGGAGCTACAATGAGCAGTTCTTC. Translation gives CSAVLFLAGSYNEQFF.

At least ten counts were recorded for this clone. The CDR3 loop is CASRGYYEQYF. The CDR3 bases are TGTGCCAGCAGGGGGTACTACGAGCAGTACTTC. This chain uses TRBV2 with TRBJ2-7; unclear D gene. Germline V gives CDR1 SNHLY, CDR2 FYNNEI. The V end was cut by 6 bases, the J end by 3 bases, with 6 bases between. This CDR3 has 11 residues.

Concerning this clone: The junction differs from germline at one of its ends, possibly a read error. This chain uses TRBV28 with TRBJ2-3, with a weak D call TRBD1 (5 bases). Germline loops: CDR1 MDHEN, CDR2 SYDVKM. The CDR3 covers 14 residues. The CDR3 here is CASSLIRVSDTQYF. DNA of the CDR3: TGTGCCAGCAGTTTGATCAGGGTATCAGATACACAGTATTTT.

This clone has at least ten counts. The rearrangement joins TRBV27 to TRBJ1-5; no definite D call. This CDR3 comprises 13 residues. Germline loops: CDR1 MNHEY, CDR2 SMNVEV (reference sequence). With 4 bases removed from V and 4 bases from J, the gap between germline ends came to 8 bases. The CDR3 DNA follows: TGTGCCAGCAGTTCCTCAGGAAATCAGCCCCAGCATTTT. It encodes CASSSSGNQPQHF.

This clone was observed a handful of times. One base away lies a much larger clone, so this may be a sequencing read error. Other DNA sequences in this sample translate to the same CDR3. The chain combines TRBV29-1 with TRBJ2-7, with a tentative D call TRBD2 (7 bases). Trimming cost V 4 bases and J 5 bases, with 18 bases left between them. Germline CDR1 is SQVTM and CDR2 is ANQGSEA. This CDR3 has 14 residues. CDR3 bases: TGCAGCGTTGCCGGGGGGCAGGGAGAGGACGAGCAGTACTTC. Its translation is CSVAGGQGEDEQYF.

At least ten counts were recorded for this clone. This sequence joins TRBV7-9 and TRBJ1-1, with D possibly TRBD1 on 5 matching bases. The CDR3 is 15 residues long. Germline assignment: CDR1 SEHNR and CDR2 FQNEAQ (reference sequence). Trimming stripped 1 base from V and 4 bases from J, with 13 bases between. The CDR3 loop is CASSLGPPGVTEAFF. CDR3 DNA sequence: TGTGCCAGCAGCTTAGGACCGCCGGGGGTCACTGAAGCTTTCTTT.

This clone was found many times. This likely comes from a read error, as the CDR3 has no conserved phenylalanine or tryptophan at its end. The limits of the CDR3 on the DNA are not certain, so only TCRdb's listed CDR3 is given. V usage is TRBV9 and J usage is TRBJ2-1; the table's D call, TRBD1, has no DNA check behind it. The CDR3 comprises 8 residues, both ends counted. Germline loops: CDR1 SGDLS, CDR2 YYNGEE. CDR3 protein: CASSVAGG.

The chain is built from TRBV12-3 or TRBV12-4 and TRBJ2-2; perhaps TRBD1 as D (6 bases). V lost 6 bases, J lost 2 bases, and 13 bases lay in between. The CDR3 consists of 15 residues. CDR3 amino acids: CASRSVGGNTGELFF. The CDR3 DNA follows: TGTGCCAGCAGATCCGTTGGGGGCAACACCGGGGAGCTGTTTTTT.

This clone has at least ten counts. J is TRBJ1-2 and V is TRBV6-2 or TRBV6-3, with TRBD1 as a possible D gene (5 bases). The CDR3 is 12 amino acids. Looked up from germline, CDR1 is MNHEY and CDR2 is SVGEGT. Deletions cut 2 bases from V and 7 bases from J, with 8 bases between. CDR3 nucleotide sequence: TGTGCCAGCAGTTACGTCGGGACTGGCTACACCTTC. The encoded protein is CASSYVGTGYTF.

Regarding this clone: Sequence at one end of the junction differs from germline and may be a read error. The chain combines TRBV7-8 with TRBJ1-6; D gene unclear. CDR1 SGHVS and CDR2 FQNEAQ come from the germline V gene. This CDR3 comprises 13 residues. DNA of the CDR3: TGTGCCAGCAGATTAGGTGTCGATTCACCCCTCCACTTT. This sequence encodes CASRLGVDSPLHF. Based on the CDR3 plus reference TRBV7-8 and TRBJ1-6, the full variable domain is GAGVSQSPRYKVAKRGQDVALRCDPISGHVSLFWYQQALGQGPEFLTYFQNEAQLDKSGLPSDRFFAERPEGSVSTLKIQRTQQEDSAVYLCASRLGVDSPLHFGNGTRLTVT.

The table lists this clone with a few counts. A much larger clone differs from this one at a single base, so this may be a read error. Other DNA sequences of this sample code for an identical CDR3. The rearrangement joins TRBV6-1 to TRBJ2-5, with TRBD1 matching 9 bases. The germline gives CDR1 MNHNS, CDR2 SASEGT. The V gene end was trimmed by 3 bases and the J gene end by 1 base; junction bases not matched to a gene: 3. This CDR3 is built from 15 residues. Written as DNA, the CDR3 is TGTGCCAGCAGTGAGGGACAGGGTATCCAAGAGACCCAGTACTTC. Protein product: CASSEGQGIQETQYF.

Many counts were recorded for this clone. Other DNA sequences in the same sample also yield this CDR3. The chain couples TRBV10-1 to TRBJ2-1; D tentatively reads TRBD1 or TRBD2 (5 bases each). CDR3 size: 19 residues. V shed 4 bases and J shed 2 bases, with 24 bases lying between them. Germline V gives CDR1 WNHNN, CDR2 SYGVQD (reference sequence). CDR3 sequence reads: CASSGGYRTGPDPYNEQFF. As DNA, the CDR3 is TGCGCCAGCAGTGGGGGATACCGGACGGGACCGGACCCCTACAATGAGCAGTTCTTC.

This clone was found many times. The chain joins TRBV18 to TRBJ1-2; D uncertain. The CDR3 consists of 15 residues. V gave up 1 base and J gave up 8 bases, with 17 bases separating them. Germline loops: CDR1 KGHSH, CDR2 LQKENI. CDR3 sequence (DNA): TGTGCCAGCTCACCACGCTCTATGGGGATTTGGGGCTACACCTTC. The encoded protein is CASSPRSMGIWGYTF.

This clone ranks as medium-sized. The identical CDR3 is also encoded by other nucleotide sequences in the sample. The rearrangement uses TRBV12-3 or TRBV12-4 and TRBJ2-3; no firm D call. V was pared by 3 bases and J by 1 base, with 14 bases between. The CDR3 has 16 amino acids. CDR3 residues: CASSLRTRVRTDTQYF. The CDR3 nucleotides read TGTGCCAGCAGTTTGAGGACCCGGGTTCGCACAGATACGCAGTATTTT.

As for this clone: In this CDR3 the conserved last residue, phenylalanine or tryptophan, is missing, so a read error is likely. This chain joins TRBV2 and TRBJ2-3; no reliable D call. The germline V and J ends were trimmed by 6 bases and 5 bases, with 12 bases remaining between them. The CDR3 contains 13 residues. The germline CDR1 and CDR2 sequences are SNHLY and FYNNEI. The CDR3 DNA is TGTGCCAGCAGGAGTACTATCGGAGATACGCAGTATCTT. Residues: CASRSTIGDTQYL.

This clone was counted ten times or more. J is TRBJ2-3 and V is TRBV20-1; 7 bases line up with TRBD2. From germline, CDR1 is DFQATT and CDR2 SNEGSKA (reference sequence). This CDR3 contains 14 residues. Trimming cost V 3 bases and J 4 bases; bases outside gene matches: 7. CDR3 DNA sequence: TGCAGTGCTAGTCCGGTAGCGGGTGCAGATACGCAGTATTTT. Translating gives CSASPVAGADTQYF.

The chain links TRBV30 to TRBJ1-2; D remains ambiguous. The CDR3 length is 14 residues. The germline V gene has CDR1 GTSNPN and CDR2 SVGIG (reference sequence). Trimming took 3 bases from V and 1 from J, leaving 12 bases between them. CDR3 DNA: TGTGCCTGGAGGATCGCGAGAGTTAACTATGGCTACACCTTC. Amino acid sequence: CAWRIARVNYGYTF. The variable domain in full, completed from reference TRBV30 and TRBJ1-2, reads SQTIHQWPATLVQPVGSPLSLECTVEGTSNPNLYWYRQAAGRGLQLLFYSVGIGQISSEVPQNLSASRPQDRQFILSSKKLLLSDSGFYLCAWRIARVNYGYTFGSGTRLTVV.